A single TCR beta chain is shown here with its context. Its antigen is currently unknown. The data are from a study of cytomegalovirus exposure and HLA in healthy donors. Study-level points and caveats: Some highly shared sequence variants likely arose as a pipeline artifact. Later work found that TCR association rates differed between HLA loci; DRB1 had the most and HLA-C the fewest. Rarity held for most TCR sequences, but there were some public TCRs that occurred in many donors.

The CDR3 extends over 17 amino acids. The V gene end was trimmed by 5 bases and the J gene end by 2 bases; junction bases not matched to a gene: 8. CDR1 SGHTA and CDR2 FQGNSA come from the germline V gene. Primers: 60 Vbeta forward and 13 Jbeta reverse. This table comes from immunoSEQ multiplex PCR, and its TCRdb copy is limited to in-frame clones, with some not included. The data show around 130,000 clones, 60% to 85% seen once. The origin of this receptor is a man under 40 in good health and CMV-seronegative. This chain connects TRBV7-2 to TRBJ1-5, with 11 positions matching TRBD1. Sample: PBMCs. CDR3 coding DNA: TGTGCCAGCAGCAACCTGGACAGGGGGCTCGGCAATCAGCCCCAGCATTTT. It is translated as CASSNLDRGLGNQPQHF. The whole variable domain, remainder taken from reference TRBV7-2 and TRBJ1-5, is GAGVSQSPSNKVTEKGKDVELRCDPISGHTALYWYRQSLGQGLEFLIYFQGNSAPDKSGLPSDRFSAERTGGSVSTLTIQRTQQEDSAVYLCASSNLDRGLGNQPQHFGDGTRLSIL.